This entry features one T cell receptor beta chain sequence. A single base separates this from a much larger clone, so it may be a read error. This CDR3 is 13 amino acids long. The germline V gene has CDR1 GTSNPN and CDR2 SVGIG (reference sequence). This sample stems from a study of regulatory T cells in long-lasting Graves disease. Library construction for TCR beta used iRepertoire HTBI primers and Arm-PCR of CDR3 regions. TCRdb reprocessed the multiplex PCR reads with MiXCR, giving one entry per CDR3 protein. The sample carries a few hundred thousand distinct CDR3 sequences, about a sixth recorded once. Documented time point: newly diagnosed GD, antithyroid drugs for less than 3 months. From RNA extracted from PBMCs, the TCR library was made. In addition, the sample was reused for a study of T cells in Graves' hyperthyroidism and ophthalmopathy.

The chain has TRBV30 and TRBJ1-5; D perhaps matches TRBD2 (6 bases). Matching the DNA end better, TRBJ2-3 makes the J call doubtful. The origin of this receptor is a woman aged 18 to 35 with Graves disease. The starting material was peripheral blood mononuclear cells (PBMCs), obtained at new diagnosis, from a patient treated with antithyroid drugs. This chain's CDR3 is CAWSLGLLQPQYF. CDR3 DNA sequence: TGTGCCTGGAGTTTGGGACTTTTACAGCCCCAGTATTTT.